The T cell receptor beta chain described here comes from a study of blood T cells in healthy people across ages. Study-wide points: Among long-lived donors, naive CD4+ cells were more numerous and diversity higher than in aged donors.

This clonotype was found a few times. Its target is not known. Germline V gene sequence: CDR1 GTSNPN, CDR2 SVGIG (reference sequence). V was trimmed by 2 bases and J by 8 bases, leaving 13 bases between them. This CDR3 has 13 amino acids. Alongside a J-beta primer mix, a sample-barcoded 5' primer served in a second PCR lasting 7 to 11 cycles. Every sample gave at least 2.5 million paired-end reads containing CDR3. Via MiXCR, TCRdb re-called the 5' RACE reads, giving one row per CDR3 protein. The sample contains about 780,000 distinct CDR3 sequences, 62% of which appear only once. Sequencing input: blood. The V and J genes are TRBV30 and TRBJ2-4; D is tentatively TRBD1 or TRBD2 (5 bases each). The clonotype comes from a man in his thirties or forties in good health. CDR3 DNA: TGTGCCTGGAGTACGGGGCCCGGAGACATTCAGTACTTC. The encoded protein is CAWSTGPGDIQYF.